This TCR beta chain was recorded in a study of T cells after yellow fever vaccination. Study outcomes and limitations: Only a minor proportion of clonotypes was detected across both CD4 and CD8 compartments. Repertoires sorted by FACS could include abundant clonotypes that are contaminants from the bulk population. By day 5 rather than day 15, the secondary response had peaked, though it was weaker. Clones from primary vaccination mostly reappeared after the booster (around 96% CD4, just over 85% CD8).

One entry per CDR3 protein, called by TCRdb with MiXCR from the 5' RACE reads. The data contain fewer than 650,000 distinct CDR3 sequences, 20% to 25% of them singletons. This clonotype showed up just a few times. Its antigen remains unknown. The CDR3 consists of 15 residues. CDR1 is SEHNR, CDR2 FQNEAQ, per germline (reference sequence). Losses at the gene ends were 4 bases for V and 4 bases for J; bases not matched to a gene: 7. The specimen comprised PBMCs, sampled more than 20 days after the first yellow fever vaccination. This chain joins TRBV7-9 and TRBJ2-5, with 9 bases fitting TRBD1. The TCR sequence derives from a man between 18 and 29 years old who received the YFV17D yellow fever vaccine. In nucleotides, the CDR3 is TGTGCCAGCAGCTCGGGACAGGGAGAAGTAGAGACCCAGTACTTC. Its protein product is CASSSGQGEVETQYF.